This T cell receptor (beta chain) was recovered during a study of blood T cell repertoires in COVID-19. As for the study in general: Acute and convalescent COVID-19 samples came from the United States, Italy and Spain.

The CDR3 has 17 amino acids. V lost 0 bases and J lost 3; bases outside the gene matches: 6. Germline CDR1 reads LGHNA; CDR2 reads YSLEER. In the study's own analysis: Amplification with reference gene primers provided the estimates of nucleated cell counts. Sequencing was performed with immunoSEQ multiplex PCR; in TCRdb, only in-frame clones are kept and a portion is missing. That table is the source of V, J and clone size, and D and trimming were worked out from the DNA. The sample has 50,000 or so clones; 82% are singletons. V and J are TRBV4-3 and TRBJ2-2, with 8 positions matching TRBD2. Input material: peripheral blood. The sequence came from a man in his forties or fifties with acute or convalescent COVID-19. CDR3 sequence: CASSQESAAGDTGELFF. Here the CDR3 DNA reads TGCGCCAGCAGCCAAGAGTCGGCAGCGGGGGACACCGGGGAGCTGTTTTTT.